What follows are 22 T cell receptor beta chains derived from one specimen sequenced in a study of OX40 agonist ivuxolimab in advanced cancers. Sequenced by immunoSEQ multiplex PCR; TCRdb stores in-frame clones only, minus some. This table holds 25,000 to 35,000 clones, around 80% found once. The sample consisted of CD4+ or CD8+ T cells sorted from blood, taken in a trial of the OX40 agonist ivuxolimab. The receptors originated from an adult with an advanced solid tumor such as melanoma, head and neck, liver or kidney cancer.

The CDR3 reads CAWRQGFQKLFF. The CDR3 nucleotides read TGTGCCTGGAGACAGGGGTTTCAAAAACTGTTTTTT. The chain combines TRBV30 with TRBJ1-4, with 7 bases lining up with TRBD1. V was clipped by 3 bases and J by 9 bases; unmatched bases: 4. Germline V lookup: CDR1 GTSNPN, CDR2 SVGIG (reference sequence). This CDR3 is 12 amino acids long.

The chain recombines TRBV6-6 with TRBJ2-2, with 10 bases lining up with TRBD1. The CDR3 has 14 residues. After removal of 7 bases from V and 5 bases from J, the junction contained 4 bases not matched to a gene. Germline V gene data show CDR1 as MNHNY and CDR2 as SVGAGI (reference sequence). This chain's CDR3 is CASTDRGVTGELFF. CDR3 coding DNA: TGTGCCAGCACGGACAGGGGGGTTACCGGGGAGCTGTTTTTT.

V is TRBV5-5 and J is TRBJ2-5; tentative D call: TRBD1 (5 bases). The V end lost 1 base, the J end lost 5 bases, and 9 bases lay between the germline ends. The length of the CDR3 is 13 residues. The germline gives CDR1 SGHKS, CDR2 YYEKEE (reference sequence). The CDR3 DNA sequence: TGTGCCAGCAGCTTGCAGGGTTTCGAGACCCAGTACTTC. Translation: CASSLQGFETQYF. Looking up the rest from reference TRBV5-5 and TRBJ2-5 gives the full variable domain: DAGVTQSPTHLIKTRGQQVTLRCSPISGHKSVSWYQQVLGQGPQFIFQYYEKEERGRGNFPDRFSARQFPNYSSELNVNALLLGDSALYLCASSLQGFETQYFGPGTRLLVL.

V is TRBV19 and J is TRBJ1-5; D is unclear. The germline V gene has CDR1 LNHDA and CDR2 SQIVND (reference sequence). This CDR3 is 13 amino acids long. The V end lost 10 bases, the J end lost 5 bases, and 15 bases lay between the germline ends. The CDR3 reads CATNRGEDQPQHF. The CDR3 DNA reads TGTGCCACCAACCGGGGAGAAGATCAGCCCCAGCATTTT. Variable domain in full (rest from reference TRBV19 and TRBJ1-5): DGGITQSPKYLFRKEGQNVTLSCEQNLNHDAMYWYRQDPGQGLRLIYYSQIVNDFQKGDIAEGYSVSREKKESFPLTVTSAQKNPTAFYLCATNRGEDQPQHFGDGTRLSIL.

The CDR3 DNA follows: TGTGCCAGCAATTCACAGGGAAGGGAGTATGGCTACACCTTC. This translates into CASNSQGREYGYTF. The V gene is TRBV28, the J gene TRBJ1-2; a weak D match, TRBD1 (6 bases). There are 14 residues in the CDR3. V lost 7 bases, J lost 5 bases, and 17 bases lay in between. CDR1 MDHEN and CDR2 SYDVKM come from the germline V gene.

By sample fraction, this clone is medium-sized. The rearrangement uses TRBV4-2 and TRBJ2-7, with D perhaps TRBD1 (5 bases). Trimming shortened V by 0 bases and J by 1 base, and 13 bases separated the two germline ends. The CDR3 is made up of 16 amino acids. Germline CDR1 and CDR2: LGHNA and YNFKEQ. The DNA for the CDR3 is TGTGCCAGCAGCCAAGATGAGGACACACTTTCCTACGAGCAGTACTTC. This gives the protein CASSQDEDTLSYEQYF.

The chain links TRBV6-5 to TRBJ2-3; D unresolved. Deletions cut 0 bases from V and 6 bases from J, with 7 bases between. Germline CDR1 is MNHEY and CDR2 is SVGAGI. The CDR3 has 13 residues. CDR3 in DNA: TGTGCCAGCAGTTACTCGAGTATCGATACGCAGTATTTT. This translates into CASSYSSIDTQYF.

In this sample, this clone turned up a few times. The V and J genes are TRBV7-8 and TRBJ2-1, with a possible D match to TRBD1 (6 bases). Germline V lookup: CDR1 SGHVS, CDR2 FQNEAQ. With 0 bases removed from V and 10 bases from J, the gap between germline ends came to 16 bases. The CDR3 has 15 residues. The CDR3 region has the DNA TGTGCCAGCAGCTTAGCGTTAATCCTAGGGGGAGAGCAGTTCTTC. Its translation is CASSLALILGGEQFF. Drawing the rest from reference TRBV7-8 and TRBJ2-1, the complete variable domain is GAGVSQSPRYKVAKRGQDVALRCDPISGHVSLFWYQQALGQGPEFLTYFQNEAQLDKSGLPSDRFFAERPEGSVSTLKIQRTQQEDSAVYLCASSLALILGGEQFFGPGTRLTVL.

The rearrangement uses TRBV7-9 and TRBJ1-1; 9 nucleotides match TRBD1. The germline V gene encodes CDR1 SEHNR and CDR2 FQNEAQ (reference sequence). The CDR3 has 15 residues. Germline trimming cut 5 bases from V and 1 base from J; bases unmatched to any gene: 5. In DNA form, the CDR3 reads TGTGCCAGCAGCGAGCCGGGACAGGGGAACACTGAAGCTTTCTTT. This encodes CASSEPGQGNTEAFF.

The CDR3 loop reads CASSRGGVSEQYF. The CDR3 DNA reads TGCGCCAGCAGCCGCGGGGGAGTAAGCGAGCAGTACTTC. V is TRBV4-3 and J is TRBJ2-7, with 7 bases aligning to TRBD2. The trim removed 4 bases at V and 6 bases at J, leaving 6 bases unmatched. Germline V gives CDR1 LGHNA, CDR2 YSLEER. The CDR3 consists of 13 residues.

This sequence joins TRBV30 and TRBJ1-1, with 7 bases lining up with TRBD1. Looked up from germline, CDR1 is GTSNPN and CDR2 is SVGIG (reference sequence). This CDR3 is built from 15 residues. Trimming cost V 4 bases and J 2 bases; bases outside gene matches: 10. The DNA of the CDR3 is TGTGCCTGGAAAAAGGGGACAGAGCGAAACACTGAAGCTTTCTTT. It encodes CAWKKGTERNTEAFF.

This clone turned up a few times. CDR3 sequence reads: CASSSGQGATGELFF. Written as DNA, the CDR3 is TGTGCCAGCAGCTCGGGACAGGGGGCCACCGGGGAGCTGTTTTTT. The rearrangement uses TRBV5-5 and TRBJ2-2; 12 nucleotides agree with TRBD1. This CDR3 is 15 amino acids long. J was trimmed by 4 bases and V by 3 bases; bases with no gene match: 1. Germline V gene sequence: CDR1 SGHKS, CDR2 YYEKEE (reference sequence).

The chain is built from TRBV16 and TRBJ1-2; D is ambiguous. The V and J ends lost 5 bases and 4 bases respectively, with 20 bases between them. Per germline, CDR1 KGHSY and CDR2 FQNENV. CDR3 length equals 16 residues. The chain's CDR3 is CASSEPIVRKTYGYTF. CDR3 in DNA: TGTGCCAGCAGCGAGCCAATCGTTAGAAAGACCTATGGCTACACCTTC.

The CDR3 reads CAWSVPRGRSNQPQHF. CDR3 bases: TGTGCCTGGAGTGTCCCAAGGGGACGTAGCAATCAGCCCCAGCATTTT. This chain connects TRBV30 to TRBJ1-5, with a possible D match to TRBD1 (5 bases). The V end was cut by 0 bases, the J end by 0 bases, with 12 bases between. In germline, CDR1 is GTSNPN, CDR2 SVGIG (reference sequence). This CDR3 is built from 16 residues. Based on the CDR3 plus reference TRBV30 and TRBJ1-5, the full variable domain is SQTIHQWPATLVQPVGSPLSLECTVEGTSNPNLYWYRQAAGRGLQLLFYSVGIGQISSEVPQNLSASRPQDRQFILSSKKLLLSDSGFYLCAWSVPRGRSNQPQHFGDGTRLSIL.

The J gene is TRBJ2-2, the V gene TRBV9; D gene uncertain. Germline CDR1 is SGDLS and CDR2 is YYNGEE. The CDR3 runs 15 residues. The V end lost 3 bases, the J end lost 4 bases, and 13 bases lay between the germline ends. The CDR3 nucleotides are TGTGCCAGCAGCGCCGAGACCTGGGGCACCGGGGAGCTGTTTTTT. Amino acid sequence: CASSAETWGTGELFF.

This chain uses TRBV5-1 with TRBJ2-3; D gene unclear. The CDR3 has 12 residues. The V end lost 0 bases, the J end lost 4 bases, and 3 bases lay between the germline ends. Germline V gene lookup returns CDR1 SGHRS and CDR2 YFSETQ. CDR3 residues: CASSLEADTQYF. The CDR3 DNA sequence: TGCGCCAGCAGCTTGGAGGCAGATACGCAGTATTTT.

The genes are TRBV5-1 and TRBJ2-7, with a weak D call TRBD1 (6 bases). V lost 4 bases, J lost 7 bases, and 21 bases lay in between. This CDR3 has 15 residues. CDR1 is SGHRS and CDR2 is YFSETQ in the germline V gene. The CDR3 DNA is TGCGCCAGCAGCCTAACGTACCAGGGGAGAGGAGAGCAGTACTTC. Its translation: CASSLTYQGRGEQYF. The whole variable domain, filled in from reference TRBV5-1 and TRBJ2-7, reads KAGVTQTPRYLIKTRGQQVTLSCSPISGHRSVSWYQQTPGQGLQFLFEYFSETQRNKGNFPGRFSGRQFSNSRSEMNVSTLELGDSALYLCASSLTYQGRGEQYFGPGTRLTVT.

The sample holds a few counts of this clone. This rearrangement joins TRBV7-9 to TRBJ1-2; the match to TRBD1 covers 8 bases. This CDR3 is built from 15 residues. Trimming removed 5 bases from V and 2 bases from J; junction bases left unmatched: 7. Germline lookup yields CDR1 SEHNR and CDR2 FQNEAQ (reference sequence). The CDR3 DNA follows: TGTGCCAGCAGCCCCGGACAGGGCAAGAACTATGGCTACACCTTC. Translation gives CASSPGQGKNYGYTF.

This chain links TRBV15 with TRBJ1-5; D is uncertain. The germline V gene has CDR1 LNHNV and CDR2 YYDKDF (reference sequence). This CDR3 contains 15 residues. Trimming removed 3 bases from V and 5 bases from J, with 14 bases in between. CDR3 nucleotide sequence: TGTGCCACCAGCAGGACCTACACGGTAGATCAGCCCCAGCATTTT. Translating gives CATSRTYTVDQPQHF.

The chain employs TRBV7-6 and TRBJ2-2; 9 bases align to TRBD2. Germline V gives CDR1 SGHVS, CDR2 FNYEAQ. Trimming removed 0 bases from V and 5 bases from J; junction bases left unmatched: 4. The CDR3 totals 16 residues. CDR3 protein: CASSLAAGGWTGELFF. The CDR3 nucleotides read TGTGCCAGCAGCTTAGCGGCGGGGGGGTGGACCGGGGAGCTGTTTTTT.

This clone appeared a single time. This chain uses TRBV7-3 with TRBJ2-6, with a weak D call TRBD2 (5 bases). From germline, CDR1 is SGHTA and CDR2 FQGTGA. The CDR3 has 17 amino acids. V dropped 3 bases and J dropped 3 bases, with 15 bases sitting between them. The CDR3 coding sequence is TGTGCCAGCAGCTTCGGACTCGGTGGAGGTGGGGCCAACGTCCTGACTTTC. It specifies CASSFGLGGGGANVLTF.

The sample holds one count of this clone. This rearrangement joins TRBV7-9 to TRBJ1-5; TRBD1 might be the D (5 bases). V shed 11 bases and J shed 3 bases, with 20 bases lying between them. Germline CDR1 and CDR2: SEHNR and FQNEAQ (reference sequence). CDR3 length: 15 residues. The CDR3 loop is CAVPRSWGFNQPQHF. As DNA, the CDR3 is TGTGCCGTCCCCCGTTCGTGGGGGTTCAATCAGCCCCAGCATTTT.